The 24 T cell receptor beta chains listed next were all sequenced from one sample in a study of cytomegalovirus exposure and HLA in healthy donors. 13 Jbeta primers and 60 Vbeta primers were used for the PCR. Sequencing used immunoSEQ multiplex PCR; TCRdb keeps in-frame clones, though not all of them. The repertoire has 85,000 to 120,000 clones, around 68% of them found once; the top ten carry more than 4.5%. The sample was PBMCs. These receptor sequences come from a human donor in good health.

The chain couples TRBV27 to TRBJ2-1; tentative D call: TRBD2 (6 bases). Trimming removed 1 base from V and 5 bases from J, with 9 bases in between. This CDR3 has 14 residues. Germline V gives CDR1 MNHEY, CDR2 SMNVEV (reference sequence). CDR3 bases: TGTGCCAGCAGTTTATGGGGACTTGACAATGAGCAGTTCTTC. Translated: CASSLWGLDNEQFF.

The chain recombines TRBV7-6 with TRBJ2-7; D perhaps matches TRBD2 (7 bases). The CDR3 consists of 15 residues. Between the trimmed V and J ends, which lost 1 base and 3 bases, there was a span of 13 bases. Germline lookup yields CDR1 SGHVS and CDR2 FNYEAQ. The CDR3 sequence is CASSLGQGRVYEQYF. The CDR3 nucleotides read TGTGCCAGCAGCTTAGGGCAGGGGAGGGTCTACGAGCAGTACTTC.

The J gene is TRBJ2-5, the V gene TRBV10-1; the D gene is possibly TRBD2 (5 bases). This CDR3 comprises 14 residues. V shed 4 bases and J shed 5 bases, with 14 bases lying between them. CDR1 and CDR2 from the germline V gene are WNHNN and SYGVQD (reference sequence). CDR3 protein: CASSAPGEGETQYF. The CDR3 bases are TGCGCCAGCAGTGCCCCGGGTGAGGGTGAGACCCAGTACTTC.

This clone was picked up a small number of times. The chain uses TRBV18 and TRBJ2-7, with 9 bases aligning to TRBD2. Germline V lookup: CDR1 KGHSH, CDR2 LQKENI. Unmatched junction bases numbered 10, after V lost 6 bases and J lost 1 base. This CDR3 has 16 amino acids. The CDR3 is CASSPKTSGLSYEQYF. The DNA for the CDR3 is TGTGCCAGCTCGCCCAAGACTAGCGGTCTATCCTACGAGCAGTACTTC.

J is TRBJ2-2 and V is TRBV15; 7 bases line up with TRBD1. Germline CDR1 is LNHNV and CDR2 is YYDKDF (reference sequence). Trimming cost V 5 bases and J 0 bases; bases outside gene matches: 6. The CDR3 spans 16 residues. As DNA, the CDR3 is TGTGCCACCAGCGCCCCGGGACAGCCGAACACCGGGGAGCTGTTTTTT. Translated, it gives CATSAPGQPNTGELFF.

The chain couples TRBV7-8 to TRBJ2-1; TRBD1 matches 7 bases. The CDR3 consists of 17 residues. V dropped 5 bases and J dropped 6; count of bases not matched to a gene: 16. Germline CDR1 and CDR2: SGHVS and FQNEAQ. CDR3 in DNA: TGTGCCAGCAGCAACAGGGGCGCGTACTACGGGTCCAATGAGCAGTTCTTC. Its protein product is CASSNRGAYYGSNEQFF.

Concerning this clone: Its ends do not fully match the called genes, so a read error is possible. The chain uses TRBV7-3 and TRBJ2-7; 8 bases align to TRBD2. The CDR3 extends over 15 amino acids. Germline lookup yields CDR1 SGHTA and CDR2 FQGTGA. CDR3 amino acids: CASSINGGDGARMDF. In DNA, the CDR3 is TGTGCCAGCAGCATTAACGGGGGGGACGGTGCCCGTATGGACTTC.

The rearrangement links TRBV6-6 to TRBJ1-2; a possible D gene is TRBD1 (6 bases). Trimming shortened V by 6 bases and J by 6 bases, and 17 bases separated the two germline ends. Germline assignment: CDR1 MNHNY and CDR2 SVGAGI (reference sequence). This CDR3 has 14 residues. CDR3 region: CASSRQGHRHGYTF. The CDR3 coding sequence is TGTGCCAGCAGCCGCCAGGGACATCGTCATGGCTACACCTTC.

The genes are TRBV11-2 and TRBJ2-5; 10 bases map to TRBD1. V was pared by 6 bases and J by 5 bases, with 6 bases of the junction left unmatched. From germline, CDR1 is SGHAT and CDR2 FQNNGV. The CDR3 length is 14 residues. CDR3 in DNA: TGTGCCAGCAGGAAGACAGGGGGCGCGGAGACCCAGTACTTC. The encoded protein is CASRKTGGAETQYF. The full variable domain, its missing parts supplied by reference TRBV11-2 and TRBJ2-5, is EAGVAQSPRYKIIEKRQSVAFWCNPISGHATLYWYQQILGQGPKLLIQFQNNGVVDDSQLPKDRFSAERLKGVDSTLKIQPAKLEDSAVYLCASRKTGGAETQYFGPGTRLLVL.

The chain is built from TRBV12-5 and TRBJ1-3; D remains ambiguous. Looked up from germline, CDR1 is LGHNT and CDR2 is FRNRAP. This CDR3 comprises 15 residues. Trimming took 5 bases from V and 0 from J, leaving 11 bases between them. The CDR3 region has the DNA TGTGCTAGTGGTCCCTCCGGTTCCTCTGGAAACACCATATATTTT. This codes for CASGPSGSSGNTIYF. The full variable domain, completed using reference TRBV12-5 and TRBJ1-3, is DARVTQTPRHKVTEMGQEVTMRCQPILGHNTVFWYRQTMMQGLELLAYFRNRAPLDDSGMPKDRFSAEMPDATLATLKIQPSEPRDSAVYFCASGPSGSSGNTIYFGEGSWLTVV.

The V gene is TRBV9, the J gene TRBJ2-3; tentative D call: TRBD1 (5 bases). Deletions cut 0 bases from V and 2 bases from J, with 10 bases between. Germline V gene sequence: CDR1 SGDLS, CDR2 YYNGEE. The CDR3 totals 15 residues. This CDR3 reads CASSVGVRATDTQYF. CDR3 coding DNA: TGTGCCAGCAGCGTAGGGGTCAGGGCCACAGATACGCAGTATTTT.

The chain combines TRBV7-6 with TRBJ2-1; tentative D call: TRBD2 (5 bases). CDR1 and CDR2 (germline): SGHVS, FNYEAQ. This CDR3 has 14 residues. The V end was cut by 1 base, the J end by 4 bases, with 8 bases between. Here the CDR3 DNA reads TGTGCCAGCAGCTTAGGAGGGATTTACAATGAGCAGTTCTTC. Translation gives CASSLGGIYNEQFF. The whole variable domain, remainder taken from reference TRBV7-6 and TRBJ2-1, is GAGVSQSPRYKVTKRGQDVALRCDPISGHVSLYWYRQALGQGPEFLTYFNYEAQQDKSGLPNDRFSAERPEGSISTLTIQRTEQRDSAMYRCASSLGGIYNEQFFGPGTRLTVL.

The rearrangement links TRBV25-1 to TRBJ1-5, with TRBD1 as a possible D gene (6 bases). In germline, CDR1 is MGHDK, CDR2 SYGVNS. Trimming took off 5 bases at V and 4 bases at J, with 6 bases between the two ends. The CDR3 consists of 12 residues. The DNA of the CDR3 is TGTGCCAGCAGTCAGGGGAATCAGCCCCAGCATTTT. The encoded protein is CASSQGNQPQHF.

The CDR3 DNA reads TGTGCCAGCAGCCAAATTAATTACAATGAGCAGTTCTTC. This gives the protein CASSQINYNEQFF. The J gene is TRBJ2-1, the V gene TRBV14; no firm D call. The CDR3 contains 13 residues. V dropped 2 bases and J dropped 4 bases, with 6 bases sitting between them. CDR1 is SGHDN and CDR2 is FVKESK in the germline V gene.

The chain has TRBV5-1 and TRBJ1-1, with 9 bases that match TRBD1. V lost 0 bases to trimming and J lost 5 bases; unmatched junction nucleotides: 5. The germline CDR1 and CDR2 sequences are SGHRS and YFSETQ. This CDR3 has 15 amino acids. CDR3 residues: CASSLGDRDSTEAFF. The CDR3 DNA is TGCGCCAGCAGCTTGGGGGACAGGGATTCGACTGAAGCTTTCTTT.

This clone came up a few times. The chain recombines TRBV27 with TRBJ1-6, with a possible D match to TRBD1 (6 bases). The germline V gene encodes CDR1 MNHEY and CDR2 SMNVEV (reference sequence). The CDR3 has 15 amino acids. Trimming left V 2 bases short and J 8 bases short, with 13 bases between. Here the CDR3 reads CASSLLDRGHSPLHF. DNA for the CDR3: TGTGCCAGCAGTTTACTGGACAGAGGACATTCACCCCTCCACTTT.

This clone was observed a handful of times. This sequence joins TRBV30 and TRBJ2-7; 9 nucleotides agree with TRBD1. Germline CDR1 reads GTSNPN; CDR2 reads SVGIG (reference sequence). This CDR3 contains 15 residues. V lost 5 bases and J lost 5; bases outside the gene matches: 13. In DNA, the CDR3 is TGTGCCTGGGGAAAGAGGACAGGGGCCCTAGACGAGCAGTACTTC. It yields the protein CAWGKRTGALDEQYF. Together with reference TRBV30 and TRBJ2-7, the CDR3 gives the full variable domain: SQTIHQWPATLVQPVGSPLSLECTVEGTSNPNLYWYRQAAGRGLQLLFYSVGIGQISSEVPQNLSASRPQDRQFILSSKKLLLSDSGFYLCAWGKRTGALDEQYFGPGTRLTVT.

The rearrangement uses TRBV19 and TRBJ2-7, with 9 nucleotides matching TRBD1. Germline loops: CDR1 LNHDA, CDR2 SQIVND (reference sequence). The CDR3 is 17 amino acids. Trimming cost V 6 bases and J 0 bases; bases outside gene matches: 12. CDR3 amino acids: CASSLNPGTGFSYEQYF. Here the CDR3 DNA reads TGTGCCAGTAGCTTAAACCCCGGGACAGGGTTCTCCTACGAGCAGTACTTC. Full variable domain (missing parts from reference TRBV19 and TRBJ2-7): DGGITQSPKYLFRKEGQNVTLSCEQNLNHDAMYWYRQDPGQGLRLIYYSQIVNDFQKGDIAEGYSVSREKKESFPLTVTSAQKNPTAFYLCASSLNPGTGFSYEQYFGPGTRLTVT.

The chain uses TRBV5-1 and TRBJ2-7; the match to TRBD1 covers 11 bases. Germline lookup yields CDR1 SGHRS and CDR2 YFSETQ. The CDR3 has 17 amino acids. After removal of 0 bases from V and 3 bases from J, the junction contained 8 bases not matched to a gene. The CDR3 reads CASSLVTLGTGGYEQYF. For the CDR3, the DNA is TGCGCCAGCAGCTTGGTCACCCTCGGGACAGGGGGCTACGAGCAGTACTTC.

V usage is TRBV5-4 and J usage is TRBJ2-6; possibly TRBD1 for D (5 bases). Deletions cut 4 bases from V and 0 bases from J, with 14 bases between. Germline lookup yields CDR1 SGHNT and CDR2 YYREEE (reference sequence). The CDR3 spans 17 residues. CDR3 sequence: CASSHQGVNSGANVLTF. The CDR3 bases are TGTGCCAGCAGCCACCAAGGGGTTAACTCTGGGGCCAACGTCCTGACTTTC.

This chain joins TRBV28 and TRBJ2-1; 8 nucleotides agree with TRBD1. The CDR3 is made up of 15 amino acids. With V trimmed by 1 base and J by 4 bases, 3 bases remained unmatched. Germline lookup yields CDR1 MDHEN and CDR2 SYDVKM. The CDR3 DNA reads as TGTGCCAGCAGTTTATCCAGGGGGCTGTACAATGAGCAGTTCTTC. Its protein is CASSLSRGLYNEQFF. The whole variable domain, filled in from reference TRBV28 and TRBJ2-1, reads DVKVTQSSRYLVKRTGEKVFLECVQDMDHENMFWYRQDPGLGLRLIYFSYDVKMKEKGDIPEGYSVSREKKERFSLILESASTNQTSMYLCASSLSRGLYNEQFFGPGTRLTVL.

The chain recombines TRBV6-5 with TRBJ2-1, with TRBD2 identical over 7 bases. The germline V gene has CDR1 MNHEY and CDR2 SVGAGI. With 2 bases clipped from V and 9 bases from J, the junction kept 10 bases outside the gene matches. The CDR3 runs to 15 residues. The CDR3 protein is CASSYGTTAGGEQFF. CDR3 coding DNA: TGTGCCAGCAGTTACGGGACTACGGCTGGTGGTGAGCAGTTCTTC.

The chain has TRBV6-6 and TRBJ2-3; possibly TRBD2 for D (5 bases). Trimming pared 8 bases from V and 4 bases from J, leaving 10 bases between. Germline-derived CDR1 and CDR2 are MNHNY and SVGAGI (reference sequence). The CDR3 length is 12 residues. The CDR3 reads CASGRRADTQYF. The CDR3 nucleotides read TGTGCCAGCGGGAGACGGGCAGATACGCAGTATTTT.

The chain is built from TRBV28 and TRBJ2-2, with 11 nucleotides matching TRBD2. This CDR3 spans 17 amino acids. From germline, CDR1 is MDHEN and CDR2 SYDVKM. V lost 5 bases and J lost 1; bases outside the gene matches: 6. The CDR3 sequence: CASSQTGLAGNTGELFF. The DNA of the CDR3 is TGTGCCAGCAGTCAAACCGGACTAGCGGGGAACACCGGGGAGCTGTTTTTT. The complete variable domain, with remaining parts taken from reference TRBV28 and TRBJ2-2, reads DVKVTQSSRYLVKRTGEKVFLECVQDMDHENMFWYRQDPGLGLRLIYFSYDVKMKEKGDIPEGYSVSREKKERFSLILESASTNQTSMYLCASSQTGLAGNTGELFFGEGSRLTVL.